The source of this T cell receptor (beta chain) is a study of tumor-infiltrating lymphocytes in primary liver carcinoma. Study-level background: The five patients, who were men and women, ranged in age from 30 to 69 years. Stage T1-T3 N0M0 tumors spanned 4.2 to 10 cm.

The authors made TCR beta cDNA from approximately 490 ng total RNA with a constant-region primer. Libraries covering TCR beta were generated through three nested multiplex PCR rounds (using a slightly modified ARM-PCR). Forward primers for TRBV1-TRBV30 and a C-beta reverse primer served the first two PCR rounds, at about 9 cycles each. One entry per CDR3 protein, called by TCRdb with MiXCR from the multiplex PCR reads. The sample has about 110,000 distinct CDR3 sequences; roughly 80% are singletons. As for this clonotype: The junction departs from germline at one end; a sequencing error may be responsible.

Between roughly 20 and 33 mg of unsorted bulk tissue served as the source from which RNA and DNA were co-extracted. Germline V gene lookup returns CDR1 SQVTM and CDR2 ANQGSEA. CDR3 size: 12 residues. The clonotype comes from a man aged 40-49 years with primary liver carcinoma and hepatitis B virus infection. Sequenced input: liver tumor tissue from sampling region 3. This sample's subset: tumor region T3, left-lateral pole. V and J are TRBV29-1 and TRBJ1-1; D is possibly TRBD1 (5 bases). CDR3 loop: CSVEGQSTKAFF. In nucleotides, the CDR3 is TGCAGCGTTGAAGGACAGAGCACTAAAGCTTTCTTT.